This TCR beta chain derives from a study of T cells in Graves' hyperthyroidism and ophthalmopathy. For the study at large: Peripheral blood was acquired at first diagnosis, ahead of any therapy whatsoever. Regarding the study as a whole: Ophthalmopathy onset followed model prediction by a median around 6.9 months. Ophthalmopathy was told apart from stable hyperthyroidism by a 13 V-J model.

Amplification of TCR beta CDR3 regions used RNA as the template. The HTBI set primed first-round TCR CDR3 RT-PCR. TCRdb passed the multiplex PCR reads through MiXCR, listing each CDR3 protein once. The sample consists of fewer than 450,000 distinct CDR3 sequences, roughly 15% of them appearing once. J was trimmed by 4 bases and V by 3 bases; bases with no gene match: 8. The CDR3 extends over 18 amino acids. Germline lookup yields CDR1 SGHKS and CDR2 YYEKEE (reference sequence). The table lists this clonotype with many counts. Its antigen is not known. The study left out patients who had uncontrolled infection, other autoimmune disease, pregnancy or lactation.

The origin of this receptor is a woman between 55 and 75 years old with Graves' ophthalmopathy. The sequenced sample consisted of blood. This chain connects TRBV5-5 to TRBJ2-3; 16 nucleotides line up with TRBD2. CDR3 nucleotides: TGTGCCAGCAGCTCGGGACTAGCGGGAGGGGCGGCACCAGATACGCAGTATTTT. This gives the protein CASSSGLAGGAAPDTQYF.